This T cell receptor beta chain came from a study of T cell changes during pregnancy in multiple sclerosis. The method was immunoSEQ multiplex PCR; TCRdb's version includes in-frame clones alone and lacks a portion of them. The sample includes more than 25,000 clones, approximately 90% seen only once; the top ten take 4.8%. With 8 bases removed from V and 7 bases from J, the gap between germline ends came to 18 bases. This CDR3 region has 12 residues. CDR1 and CDR2 (germline): SQVTM, ANQGSEA. The sequencing used peripheral blood, collected in the first trimester of pregnancy. This clonotype was obtained from a female donor in good health, enrolled as a control in a pregnancy study. The V call is TRBV29-1, the J call TRBJ2-7; possible D gene TRBD2, 6 bases. The CDR3 sequence: CSYRDSGLEQYF. The DNA for the CDR3 is TGCAGCTACCGGGACTCGGGACTTGAGCAGTACTTC.